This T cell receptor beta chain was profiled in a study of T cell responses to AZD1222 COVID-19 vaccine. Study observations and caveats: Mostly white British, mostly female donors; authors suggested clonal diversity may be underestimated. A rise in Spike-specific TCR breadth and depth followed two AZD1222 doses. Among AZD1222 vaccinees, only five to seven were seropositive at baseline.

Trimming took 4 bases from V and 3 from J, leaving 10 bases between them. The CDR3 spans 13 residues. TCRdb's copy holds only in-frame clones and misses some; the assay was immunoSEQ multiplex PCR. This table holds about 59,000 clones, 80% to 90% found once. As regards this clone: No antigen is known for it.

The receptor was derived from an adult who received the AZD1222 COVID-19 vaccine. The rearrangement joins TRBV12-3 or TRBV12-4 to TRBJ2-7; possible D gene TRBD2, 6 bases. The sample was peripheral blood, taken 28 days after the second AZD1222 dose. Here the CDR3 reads CASSSVADYEQYF. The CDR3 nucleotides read TGTGCCAGCAGTTCGGTAGCGGACTACGAGCAGTACTTC.